The rows below give T cell receptor beta chains drawn from one sample of a study of cytomegalovirus exposure and HLA in healthy donors. The protocol was immunoSEQ multiplex PCR, while the TCRdb copy is restricted to in-frame clones and leaves out a portion. The sample yields over 120,000 clones, 65% to 80% seen once. Input material: PBMCs. Receptors originate from a man aged 25 to 45 in good health and CMV-seronegative. Each CDR3 is given with its conserved first and last residue. A D gene is named only where the DNA matches it firmly. Size is stated for part of the rows, as once, few or many counts, or as a class when the clone is expanded.

clone size: .; J gene: TRBJ1-4; V gene: TRBV7-9; D gene: .; CDR3 protein: CALQATNEKLFF; CDR3 DNA: TGTGCCCTCCAGGCAACTAATGAAAAACTGTTTTTT
clone size: .; J gene: TRBJ2-7; V gene: TRBV9; D gene: TRBD1; CDR3 protein: CASSVGSGTGGYEQYF; CDR3 DNA: TGTGCCAGCAGCGTAGGGTCAGGGACAGGGGGCTACGAGCAGTACTTC
clone size: .; J gene: TRBJ1-1; V gene: TRBV28; D gene: .; CDR3 protein: CASSSTGIGTEAFF; CDR3 DNA: TGTGCCAGCAGTTCAACGGGGATCGGCACTGAAGCTTTCTTT
clone size: .; J gene: TRBJ1-1; V gene: TRBV6-1; D gene: .; CDR3 protein: CATTLGALNTEAFF; CDR3 DNA: TGTGCCACCACCTTAGGAGCCCTGAACACTGAAGCTTTCTTT
clone size: once; J gene: TRBJ1-5; V gene: TRBV27; D gene: .; CDR3 protein: CASSQTGTNQPQHF; CDR3 DNA: TGTGCCAGCAGCCAAACAGGGACGAATCAGCCCCAGCATTTT
clone size: .; J gene: TRBJ1-1; V gene: TRBV29-1; D gene: TRBD1; CDR3 protein: CSVFRPTGTTEAFF; CDR3 DNA: TGCAGCGTGTTTCGCCCGACAGGGACCACTGAAGCTTTCTTT
clone size: .; J gene: TRBJ1-3; V gene: TRBV19; D gene: .; CDR3 protein: CASSISRSGNTIYF; CDR3 DNA: TGTGCCAGTAGTATCTCTCGGAGCGGAAACACCATATATTTT
clone size: .; J gene: TRBJ2-7; V gene: TRBV28; D gene: TRBD2; CDR3 protein: CASSGTSAVYEQYF; CDR3 DNA: TGTGCCAGCAGTGGGACTAGCGCGGTTTACGAGCAGTACTTC
clone size: few; J gene: TRBJ1-5; V gene: TRBV5-6; D gene: .; CDR3 protein: CASSSNRGLTNQPQHF; CDR3 DNA: TGTGCCAGCAGCTCGAACCGGGGACTGACAAATCAGCCCCAGCATTTT
clone size: .; J gene: TRBJ2-2; V gene: TRBV4-2; D gene: TRBD1; CDR3 protein: CASSQDRGQVFNTGELFF; CDR3 DNA: TGTGCCAGCAGCCAAGATAGGGGACAGGTCTTTAACACCGGGGAGCTGTTTTTT
clone size: .; J gene: TRBJ1-5; V gene: TRBV2; D gene: .; CDR3 protein: CASSEAVSSGGQPQHF; CDR3 DNA: TGTGCCAGCAGTGAAGCGGTGTCATCAGGAGGACAGCCCCAGCATTTT
clone size: .; J gene: TRBJ2-1; V gene: TRBV5-5; D gene: .; CDR3 protein: CASSPRESYNEQFF; CDR3 DNA: TGTGCCAGCAGTCCCAGGGAATCCTACAATGAGCAGTTCTTC
clone size: many; J gene: TRBJ2-1; V gene: TRBV2; D gene: .; CDR3 protein: CASSVSVRVEQFF; CDR3 DNA: TGTGCCAGCAGTGTATCGGTACGGGTTGAGCAGTTCTTC
clone size: .; J gene: TRBJ1-1; V gene: TRBV25-1; D gene: .; CDR3 protein: CASSATGSEAFF; CDR3 DNA: TGTGCCAGCAGTGCTACAGGGTCTGAAGCTTTCTTT
clone size: .; J gene: TRBJ2-5; V gene: TRBV5-1; D gene: TRBD2; CDR3 protein: CASSVGLAGAGETQYF; CDR3 DNA: TGCGCCAGCAGCGTGGGACTAGCGGGGGCAGGAGAGACCCAGTACTTC
clone size: .; J gene: TRBJ1-5; V gene: TRBV6-1; D gene: .; CDR3 protein: CASSDRAGAYNQPQHF; CDR3 DNA: TGTGCCAGCAGTGATAGAGCAGGGGCGTACAATCAGCCCCAGCATTTT
clone size: .; J gene: TRBJ2-5; V gene: TRBV27; D gene: .; CDR3 protein: CASTSRQAQETQYF; CDR3 DNA: TGTGCCAGCACCTCCCGGCAGGCCCAAGAGACCCAGTACTTC
clone size: .; J gene: TRBJ1-4; V gene: TRBV10-3; D gene: TRBD1; CDR3 protein: CAIWTGEDEKLFF; CDR3 DNA: TGTGCCATATGGACAGGGGAGGATGAAAAACTGTTTTTT
clone size: .; J gene: TRBJ2-1; V gene: TRBV7-2; D gene: .; CDR3 protein: CASSPSYSYNEQFF; CDR3 DNA: TGTGCCAGCAGCCCTTCCTACAGCTACAATGAGCAGTTCTTC
clone size: few; J gene: TRBJ2-7; V gene: TRBV28; D gene: TRBD2; CDR3 protein: CASTPDSGRAYEQYF; CDR3 DNA: TGTGCCAGCACTCCAGATAGCGGGAGGGCTTACGAGCAGTACTTC
clone size: few; J gene: TRBJ2-1; V gene: TRBV30; D gene: TRBD2; CDR3 protein: CAWSASGLSSYNEQFF; CDR3 DNA: TGTGCCTGGAGTGCTAGCGGGCTCAGCTCCTACAATGAGCAGTTCTTC
clone size: .; J gene: TRBJ1-5; V gene: TRBV6-6; D gene: TRBD1; CDR3 protein: CASSRDRALNQPQHF; CDR3 DNA: TGTGCCAGCAGTAGGGACAGGGCCCTCAATCAGCCCCAGCATTTT